The rows below give T cell receptor beta chains drawn from one sample of a study of OX40 agonist ivuxolimab in advanced cancers. Here immunoSEQ multiplex PCR was the method, and the copy in TCRdb shows in-frame clones only, minus some. The table includes about 110,000 clones, approximately 90% detected once. This specimen consisted of CD4+ or CD8+ T cells sorted from blood, obtained in a trial of the OX40 agonist ivuxolimab. All receptors come from an adult with an advanced solid tumor such as melanoma, head and neck, liver or kidney cancer. CDR3s include the opening cysteine and the closing phenylalanine or tryptophan. A D gene is named only where the DNA matches it firmly. Clone size is not always given. Where it is, it says once, few, many or a class for expanded clones.

size: .; J: TRBJ2-1; D: .; V: TRBV4-3; CDR3: CASSQVRASLEQFF; DNA: TGCGCCAGCAGCCAAGTTCGGGCTTCCCTAGAGCAGTTCTTC
size: .; J: TRBJ1-4; D: .; V: TRBV19; CDR3: CASQDPPAGEKLFF; DNA: TGTGCCAGTCAGGACCCTCCGGCGGGGGAAAAACTGTTTTTT
size: .; J: TRBJ2-5; D: TRBD2; V: TRBV7-2; CDR3: CASSAGLAETQYF; DNA: TGTGCCAGCAGCGCGGGACTAGCTGAGACCCAGTACTTC
size: .; J: TRBJ2-5; D: .; V: TRBV7-2; CDR3: CASSLRYQETQYF; DNA: TGTGCCAGCAGCTTGAGGTACCAAGAGACCCAGTACTTC
size: .; J: TRBJ1-5; D: TRBD1; V: TRBV10-3; CDR3: CAISEFGQGDQPQHF; DNA: TGTGCCATCAGTGAGTTCGGACAGGGTGATCAGCCCCAGCATTTT
size: .; J: TRBJ2-7; D: TRBD2; V: TRBV30; CDR3: CAWTSGAYEQYF; DNA: TGTGCCTGGACTAGCGGGGCCTACGAGCAGTACTTC
size: .; J: TRBJ2-3; D: TRBD2; V: TRBV7-3; CDR3: CASSFGGGTDTQYF; DNA: TGTGCCAGCAGCTTTGGGGGGGGCACAGATACGCAGTATTTT
size: .; J: TRBJ2-7; D: .; V: TRBV28; CDR3: CASAGGYEQYF; DNA: TGTGCCAGCGCAGGAGGGTACGAGCAGTACTTC
size: few; J: TRBJ1-6; D: TRBD1; V: TRBV28; CDR3: CASSPQDRDPWSPLHF; DNA: TGTGCCAGCAGTCCCCAGGACAGGGACCCGTGGTCACCCCTCCACTTT
size: .; J: TRBJ2-7; D: .; V: TRBV27; CDR3: CASSNPRVYEQYF; DNA: TGTGCCAGCAGCAATCCCAGGGTCTACGAGCAGTACTTC
size: .; J: TRBJ2-1; D: .; V: TRBV10-3; CDR3: CAIRAAGASSYNEQFF; DNA: TGTGCCATCAGGGCGGCGGGGGCCTCCTCCTACAATGAGCAGTTCTTC
size: .; J: TRBJ2-6; D: .; V: TRBV21-1; CDR3: CASSKAGPEEGANVLTF; DNA: TGTGCCAGCAGCAAAGCGGGACCAGAAGAGGGGGCCAACGTCCTGACTTTC
size: .; J: TRBJ2-7; D: .; V: TRBV6-6; CDR3: CASRLQGDSYEQYF; DNA: TGTGCCAGCAGGCTCCAGGGAGACTCCTACGAGCAGTACTTC
size: once; J: TRBJ2-2; D: .; V: TRBV28; CDR3: CASSLGIRLVNTGELFF; DNA: TGTGCCAGCAGTTTGGGGATTCGACTAGTAAACACCGGGGAGCTGTTTTTT
size: .; J: TRBJ2-7; D: TRBD2; V: TRBV7-2; CDR3: CASSPGTSGLPVF; DNA: TGTGCCAGCAGCCCTGGGACTAGCGGCCTCCCCGTCTTC
size: .; J: TRBJ2-3; D: .; V: TRBV5-6; CDR3: CASSPRTFYTDTQYF; DNA: TGTGCCAGCAGCCCACGGACTTTTTACACAGATACGCAGTATTTT
size: .; J: TRBJ1-5; D: .; V: TRBV5-4; CDR3: CASSLHSNQPQHF; DNA: TGTGCCAGCAGCTTGCACAGCAATCAGCCCCAGCATTTT
size: .; J: TRBJ1-2; D: .; V: TRBV29-1; CDR3: CSVEAGAGENGYTF; DNA: TGCAGCGTTGAAGCCGGGGCAGGGGAGAATGGCTACACCTTC
size: .; J: TRBJ1-6; D: .; V: TRBV10-3; CDR3: CAISESSYNSPLHF; DNA: TGTGCCATCAGTGAGAGCTCCTATAATTCACCCCTCCACTTT
size: once; J: TRBJ1-6; D: .; V: TRBV19; CDR3: CASERGQANSPLHF; DNA: TGTGCCAGTGAGCGGGGGCAAGCCAATTCACCCCTCCACTTT
size: .; J: TRBJ2-1; D: TRBD2; V: TRBV14; CDR3: CASSQEGSGAIEQFF; DNA: TGTGCCAGCAGCCAAGAGGGTAGCGGGGCGATTGAGCAGTTCTTC
size: .; J: TRBJ2-5; D: .; V: TRBV11-2; CDR3: CASSLGRGETQYF; DNA: TGTGCCAGCAGCCTAGGAAGGGGGGAGACCCAGTACTTC
size: .; J: TRBJ1-2; D: .; V: TRBV6-1; CDR3: CASSELLGGYTF; DNA: TGTGCCAGCAGTGAACTCTTGGGGGGCTACACCTTC
size: .; J: TRBJ1-6; D: .; V: TRBV6-5; CDR3: CASTMTPGVNSPLHF; DNA: TGTGCCAGCACCATGACTCCGGGGGTGAATTCACCCCTCCACTTT
size: .; J: TRBJ1-1; D: TRBD1; V: TRBV30; CDR3: CAWSVLRDRVTEAFF; DNA: TGTGCCTGGAGTGTTCTTCGGGACAGGGTTACTGAAGCTTTCTTT
size: .; J: TRBJ1-4; D: TRBD1; V: TRBV7-2; CDR3: CASGTRDRAEKLFF; DNA: TGTGCCAGCGGAACCCGGGACAGGGCTGAAAAACTGTTTTTT
size: .; J: TRBJ1-1; D: .; V: TRBV5-1; CDR3: CATKRTLGGDTEAFF; DNA: TGCGCCACCAAAAGGACGTTAGGGGGGGACACTGAAGCTTTCTTT
size: .; J: TRBJ1-1; D: TRBD1; V: TRBV28; CDR3: CASRPPGGNTEAFF; DNA: TGTGCCAGCAGACCACCAGGGGGGAACACTGAAGCTTTCTTT
size: .; J: TRBJ1-3; D: .; V: TRBV7-2; CDR3: CASSLAASTVGNTIYF; DNA: TGTGCCAGCAGCTTAGCAGCTTCGACAGTAGGAAACACCATATATTTT
size: .; J: TRBJ2-2; D: .; V: TRBV6-9; CDR3: CASSFRELFF; DNA: TGTGCCAGCAGTTTCAGGGAGCTGTTTTTT
size: .; J: TRBJ2-3; D: .; V: TRBV19; CDR3: CASSIRQVEDTQYF; DNA: TGTGCCAGTAGTATCCGGCAGGTGGAAGATACGCAGTATTTT
size: .; J: TRBJ2-5; D: TRBD2; V: TRBV20-1; CDR3: CSATLTSGEYF; DNA: TGCAGTGCCACCCTTACTAGCGGAGAGTACTTC
size: .; J: TRBJ2-5; D: .; V: TRBV15; CDR3: CATSRERLASETQYF; DNA: TGTGCCACCAGCAGAGAAAGGCTAGCATCCGAGACCCAGTACTTC
size: .; J: TRBJ2-2; D: .; V: TRBV2; CDR3: CASKSQGLDGELFF; DNA: TGTGCCAGCAAATCCCAGGGGTTGGACGGGGAGCTGTTTTTT
size: .; J: TRBJ2-1; D: .; V: TRBV19; CDR3: CASRFQGSYNEQFF; DNA: TGTGCCAGTCGATTTCAGGGGTCCTACAATGAGCAGTTCTTC